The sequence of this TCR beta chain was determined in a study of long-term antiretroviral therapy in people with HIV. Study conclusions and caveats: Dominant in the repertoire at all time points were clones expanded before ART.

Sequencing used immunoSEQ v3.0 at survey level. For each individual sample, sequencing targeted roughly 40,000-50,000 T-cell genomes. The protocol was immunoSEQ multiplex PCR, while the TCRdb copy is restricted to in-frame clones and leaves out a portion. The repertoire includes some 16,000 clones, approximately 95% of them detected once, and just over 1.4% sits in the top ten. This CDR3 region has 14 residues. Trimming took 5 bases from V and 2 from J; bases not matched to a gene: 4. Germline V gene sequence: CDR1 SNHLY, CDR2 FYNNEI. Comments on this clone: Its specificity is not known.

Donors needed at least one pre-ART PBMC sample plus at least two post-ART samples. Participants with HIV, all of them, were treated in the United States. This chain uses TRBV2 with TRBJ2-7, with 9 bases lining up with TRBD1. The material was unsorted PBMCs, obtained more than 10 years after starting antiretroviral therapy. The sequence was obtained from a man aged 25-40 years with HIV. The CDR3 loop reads CASSPGTGTYEQYF. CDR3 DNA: TGTGCCAGCAGTCCCGGGACAGGGACCTACGAGCAGTACTTC.